The 7 T cell receptor beta chains below were found in one sample sequenced in a study of blood T cell repertoires in COVID-19 (TCRdb year 2020). The library was made by the immunoSEQ multiplex PCR assay. Drawn from immuneACCESS, this table holds only the in-frame rearrangements with V and J called that TCRdb kept. Clones are partly lost; checked studies trace under half to an unresolved V gene and leave the rest unexplained. This sample comprises around 300,000 clones, about 89% of them detected only once. The ten largest clones represent approximately 2.4% of the sample. The sequencing sample was made of PBMCs or T cells enriched from blood (not recorded which). These receptors came from a young woman who had recovered from COVID-19.

The chain has TRBV14 and TRBJ2-3; 14 positions match TRBD2. The CDR3 is 16 amino acids. With V trimmed by 6 bases and J by 5 bases, 7 bases remained unmatched. Germline CDR1 and CDR2: SGHDN and FVKESK. The DNA for the CDR3 is TGTGCCAGCAGATCCGGGACTAGCGGGGGTATAGATACGCAGTATTTT. Translation: CASRSGTSGGIDTQYF.

The chain joins TRBV27 to TRBJ2-3, with D perhaps TRBD2 (7 bases). The length of the CDR3 is 18 residues. In germline, CDR1 is MNHEY, CDR2 SMNVEV (reference sequence). With 6 bases removed from V and 1 base from J, the gap between germline ends came to 23 bases. The CDR3 is CASRGGTSWAGGTDTQYF. CDR3 sequence (DNA): TGTGCCAGCAGGGGGGGGACCTCTTGGGCAGGGGGCACAGATACGCAGTATTTT.

There are a few counts of this clone. The chain carries TRBV7-2 and TRBJ1-6; maybe TRBD1 (5 bases). Germline V lookup: CDR1 SGHTA, CDR2 FQGNSA. The CDR3 length is 16 residues. Trimming removed 3 bases at V and 11 bases at J, with 20 bases between. The CDR3 reads CASSFRGATVQTPLHF. DNA of the CDR3: TGTGCCAGCAGCTTTCGTGGGGCAACAGTTCAAACACCCCTCCACTTT.

CDR3 in amino acids: CASSSAPGGFSGNTIYF. CDR3 bases: TGTGCCAGCAGCTCCGCTCCCGGCGGTTTCTCTGGAAACACCATATATTTT. V gene TRBV11-2 combines with J gene TRBJ1-3; no clear D gene. The CDR3 runs 17 residues. The V end was cut by 4 bases, the J end by 0 bases, with 16 bases between. Germline V gene sequence: CDR1 SGHAT, CDR2 FQNNGV.

The rearrangement links TRBV7-9 to TRBJ1-1; 8 bases are shared with TRBD1. The germline V gene has CDR1 SEHNR and CDR2 FQNEAQ (reference sequence). The CDR3 totals 15 residues. Losses at the gene ends were 3 bases for V and 4 bases for J; bases not matched to a gene: 7. This CDR3 reads CASSLTRGQGTEAFF. Written as DNA, the CDR3 is TGTGCCAGCAGCTTGACCAGGGGGCAGGGCACTGAAGCTTTCTTT.

This chain uses TRBV6-5 with TRBJ2-7, with TRBD2 identical over 11 bases. The CDR3 is 15 amino acids. Germline CDR1 MNHEY, CDR2 SVGAGI. V shed 6 bases, J shed 0 bases, and the junction held 4 bases outside the gene matches. CDR3 sequence reads: CASRKGTSGSYEQYF. As DNA, the CDR3 is TGTGCCAGCAGGAAAGGGACTAGCGGCTCCTACGAGCAGTACTTC.

The chain combines TRBV28 with TRBJ1-2; no definite D call. This CDR3 spans 13 amino acids. V lost 1 base and J 4 bases, leaving 7 bases between the germline ends. Germline V gene data show CDR1 as MDHEN and CDR2 as SYDVKM. The chain's CDR3 is CASSLYSLYGYTF. Here the CDR3 DNA reads TGTGCCAGCAGTTTATATAGTCTCTATGGCTACACCTTC.